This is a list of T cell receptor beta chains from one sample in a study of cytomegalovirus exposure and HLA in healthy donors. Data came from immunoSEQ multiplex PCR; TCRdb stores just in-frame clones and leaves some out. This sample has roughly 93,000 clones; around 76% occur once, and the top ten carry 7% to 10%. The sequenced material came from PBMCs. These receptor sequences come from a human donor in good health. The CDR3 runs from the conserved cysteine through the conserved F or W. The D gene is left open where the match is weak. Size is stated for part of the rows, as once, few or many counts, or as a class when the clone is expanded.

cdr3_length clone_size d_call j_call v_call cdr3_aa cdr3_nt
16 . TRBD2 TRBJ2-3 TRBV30 CAWSGKGLAGADTQYF TGTGCCTGGAGCGGAAAGGGACTAGCGGGAGCAGATACGCAGTATTTT
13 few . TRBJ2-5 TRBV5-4 CASSPQGGETQYF TGTGCCAGCAGCCCACAGGGAGGGGAGACCCAGTACTTC
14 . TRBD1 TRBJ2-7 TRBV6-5 CASRGTGGSYEQYF TGTGCCAGCAGGGGGACAGGGGGCAGCTACGAGCAGTACTTC
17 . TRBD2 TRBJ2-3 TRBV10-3 CAISEANLAGSTDTQYF TGTGCCATCAGTGAGGCAAATCTAGCGGGGAGCACAGATACGCAGTATTTT
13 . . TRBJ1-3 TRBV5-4 CASSLGQGPTSGF TGTGCCAGCAGCTTGGGGCAGGGCCCGACGAGTGGCTTT
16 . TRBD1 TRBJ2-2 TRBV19 CACGGQGARNTGELFF TGTGCTTGTGGCGGGCAGGGGGCAAGAAACACCGGGGAGCTGTTTTTT
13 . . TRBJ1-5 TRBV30 CAWGRYSNQPQHF TGTGCCTGGGGTCGGTATAGCAATCAGCCCCAGCATTTT
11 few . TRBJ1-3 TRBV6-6 CASSYDYTIYF TGTGCCAGCAGTTATGACTACACCATATATTTT
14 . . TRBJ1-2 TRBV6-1 CASSQGGKLYGYTF TGTGCCAGCAGTCAGGGAGGAAAGCTTTATGGCTACACCTTC
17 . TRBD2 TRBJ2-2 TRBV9 CASSQTSGRVYTGELFF TGTGCCAGCAGCCAGACTAGCGGGAGAGTGTACACCGGGGAGCTGTTTTTT
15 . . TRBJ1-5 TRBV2 CASSEERVSVQSQHF TGTGCCAGCAGTGAAGAGAGAGTCAGCGTTCAGTCCCAGCATTTT
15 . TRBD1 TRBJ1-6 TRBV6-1 CASSETGGDNSPLHF TGTGCCAGCAGTGAGACAGGGGGGGATAATTCACCCCTCCACTTT
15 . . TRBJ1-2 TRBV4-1 CASSPPGGGGCGYTF TGCGCCAGCAGCCCCCCCGGCGGCGGGGGGTGTGGCTACACCTTC
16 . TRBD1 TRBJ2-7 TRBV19 CASSGGRQGAKDEQYF TGTGCCAGTAGCGGAGGCAGGCAGGGGGCGAAGGACGAGCAGTACTTC
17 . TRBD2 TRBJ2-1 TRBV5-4 CASSPGLGTSASYEQFF TGTGCCAGCAGCCCTGGCTTAGGGACTAGCGCCTCGTATGAGCAGTTCTTC
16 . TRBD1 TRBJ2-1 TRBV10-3 CAINPGQGSSYNEQFF TGTGCCATCAATCCTGGACAGGGCAGCTCCTACAATGAGCAGTTCTTC
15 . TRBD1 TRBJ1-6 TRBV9 CASSVGRGQNSPLHF TGTGCCAGCAGCGTGGGACGGGGACAGAATTCACCCCTCCACTTT
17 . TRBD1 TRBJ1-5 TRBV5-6 CASSRWDRPFSNQPQHF TGTGCCAGCAGCCGATGGGACAGACCTTTTAGCAATCAGCCCCAGCATTTT
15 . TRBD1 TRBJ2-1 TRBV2 CASSATSGQVNEQFF TGTGCCAGCAGTGCTACTTCGGGACAGGTAAATGAGCAGTTCTTC
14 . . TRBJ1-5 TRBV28 CASSLSNRDQPQHF TGTGCCAGCAGTTTATCTAACAGGGATCAGCCCCAGCATTTT
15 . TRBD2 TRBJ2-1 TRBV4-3 CASSHSGSTYNEQFF TGCGCCAGCAGCCACAGCGGGAGTACCTACAATGAGCAGTTCTTC
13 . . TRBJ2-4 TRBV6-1 CASAWRDAGIQYF TGTGCCAGCGCTTGGAGGGATGCTGGCATTCAGTACTTC
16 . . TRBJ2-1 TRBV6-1 CASSDDPGGPYNEQFF TGTGCCAGCAGTGATGACCCGGGGGGCCCCTACAATGAGCAGTTCTTC
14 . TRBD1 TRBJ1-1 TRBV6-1 CASKRTGDNTEAFF TGTGCCAGCAAGAGGACAGGGGATAACACTGAAGCTTTCTTT